The T cell receptor beta chain described here comes from a study of blood T cell repertoires in COVID-19. Across the whole study: Italy, Spain and the United States were the sources of the convalescent and acute COVID-19 samples.

Data came from immunoSEQ multiplex PCR; TCRdb stores just in-frame clones and leaves some out. The table includes about 170,000 clones, roughly 82% detected once. Enrolment of Seattle patients took place during active infection, and they were followed longitudinally. Sequenced input: peripheral blood. The receptor's source is a woman between 35 and 50 years old with COVID-19, enrolled during active disease.

The CDR3, as DNA: TGTGCCAGCAGTACAAGGACAGGGTATGGAGCTTTCTTT. Amino acid sequence: CASSTRTGYGAFF. The chain couples TRBV12-3 or TRBV12-4 to TRBJ1-1; TRBD1 matches 8 bases. Trimming removed 5 bases from V and 10 bases from J; junction bases left unmatched: 9. This CDR3 has 13 amino acids.